This is a list of T cell receptor beta chains from one sample in a study of cytomegalovirus exposure and HLA in healthy donors. Assay used: immunoSEQ multiplex PCR; TCRdb lists only in-frame clones, some missing. This table has about 130,000 clones, about 80% appearing once. Specimen: PBMCs. The receptors here all came from a boy aged 2-15 years in good health and CMV-seronegative. CDR3s include the opening cysteine and the closing phenylalanine or tryptophan. Each record gives: CDR3 length, clone size, V gene, CDR3 protein. A row's size may be missing; if present it is once, few, many or a size class.

cdr3_length: 15
clone_size: -
v_call: TRBV7-6
cdr3_aa: CASSRAPGQGRVAFF

cdr3_length: 16
clone_size: -
v_call: TRBV11-3
cdr3_aa: CASSPLEAGQKNEQFF

cdr3_length: 14
clone_size: -
v_call: TRBV19
cdr3_aa: CASSIRLGRYGYTF

cdr3_length: 16
clone_size: once
v_call: TRBV5-1
cdr3_aa: CASSSVRDSLNTEAFF

cdr3_length: 13
clone_size: -
v_call: TRBV10-2
cdr3_aa: CASSEGFRGGYTF

cdr3_length: 16
clone_size: -
v_call: TRBV29-1
cdr3_aa: CSVELTGGPNTGELFF

cdr3_length: 12
clone_size: -
v_call: TRBV6-5
cdr3_aa: CASRHTNTEAFF

cdr3_length: 13
clone_size: few
v_call: TRBV27
cdr3_aa: CASSPRLDSEQFF

cdr3_length: 14
clone_size: -
v_call: TRBV6-5
cdr3_aa: CASRSGLDTDTQYF

cdr3_length: 14
clone_size: -
v_call: TRBV7-2
cdr3_aa: CASTPVGVQETQYF

cdr3_length: 14
clone_size: once
v_call: TRBV4-1
cdr3_aa: CASSQGDIDYEQYF

cdr3_length: 14
clone_size: -
v_call: TRBV2
cdr3_aa: CASPRDRALYGYTF

cdr3_length: 16
clone_size: few
v_call: TRBV7-9
cdr3_aa: CSSSLIRDSIDEKLFF

cdr3_length: 16
clone_size: few
v_call: TRBV27
cdr3_aa: CASSFSGTSGADTQYF

cdr3_length: 12
clone_size: -
v_call: TRBV27
cdr3_aa: CASRGQDNEQFF

cdr3_length: 12
clone_size: -
v_call: TRBV28
cdr3_aa: CASSQGQETQYF

cdr3_length: 14
clone_size: -
v_call: TRBV14
cdr3_aa: CASSRTGESNEQYF

cdr3_length: 15
clone_size: -
v_call: TRBV5-1
cdr3_aa: CASHWRGGSTDTQYF

cdr3_length: 14
clone_size: -
v_call: TRBV30
cdr3_aa: CAWSVISGPAEAFF

cdr3_length: 13
clone_size: -
v_call: TRBV7-9
cdr3_aa: CASSSGGNYGYTF

cdr3_length: 17
clone_size: -
v_call: TRBV4-1
cdr3_aa: CASSQAFGQDLNTEAFF

cdr3_length: 13
clone_size: -
v_call: TRBV7-2
cdr3_aa: CASSPGGSYEQYF

cdr3_length: 14
clone_size: -
v_call: TRBV2
cdr3_aa: CASLDGEPSYEQYF

cdr3_length: 18
clone_size: few
v_call: TRBV19
cdr3_aa: CASTLGGDSLSGANVLTF

cdr3_length: 16
clone_size: -
v_call: TRBV11-3
cdr3_aa: CASSSRLAGVADTQYF

cdr3_length: 14
clone_size: few
v_call: TRBV10-3
cdr3_aa: CAISVRTGDSPLHF

cdr3_length: 15
clone_size: few
v_call: TRBV4-2
cdr3_aa: CASSQEQGPYNEQFF

cdr3_length: 11
clone_size: -
v_call: TRBV20-1
cdr3_aa: CSAREFSELFF

cdr3_length: 11
clone_size: -
v_call: TRBV19
cdr3_aa: CATTGGYEQYF

cdr3_length: 14
clone_size: once
v_call: TRBV19
cdr3_aa: CASSKAGNNYGYTF

cdr3_length: 13
clone_size: -
v_call: TRBV4-3
cdr3_aa: CASSQDQAGAQYF

cdr3_length: 15
clone_size: few
v_call: TRBV6-5
cdr3_aa: CASSYSAGGTDTQYF

cdr3_length: 14
clone_size: -
v_call: TRBV30
cdr3_aa: CAWSRGQPNYGYTF

cdr3_length: 16
clone_size: -
v_call: TRBV27
cdr3_aa: CASSLWGLGSTDTQYF

cdr3_length: 14
clone_size: -
v_call: TRBV4-2
cdr3_aa: CASSRPDRAGEQYF

cdr3_length: 14
clone_size: few
v_call: TRBV6-6
cdr3_aa: CASTGQGHNYGYTF

cdr3_length: 16
clone_size: -
v_call: TRBV19
cdr3_aa: CASKGTSGTFFETQYF

cdr3_length: 16
clone_size: medium-sized
v_call: TRBV7-9
cdr3_aa: CASSPFRSQGRETQYF

cdr3_length: 15
clone_size: -
v_call: TRBV30
cdr3_aa: CAWSTGTEVNTEAFF

cdr3_length: 15
clone_size: once
v_call: TRBV19
cdr3_aa: CASSWDRGLAAPLHF

cdr3_length: 16
clone_size: -
v_call: TRBV4-3
cdr3_aa: CASSHDRTGLSYEQYF

cdr3_length: 13
clone_size: -
v_call: TRBV27
cdr3_aa: CASSYTGIYGYTF

cdr3_length: 16
clone_size: -
v_call: TRBV28
cdr3_aa: CASSFLTSGREYEQFF

cdr3_length: 12
clone_size: -
v_call: TRBV29-1
cdr3_aa: CSAQQESTEAFF

cdr3_length: 14
clone_size: -
v_call: TRBV6-1
cdr3_aa: CASFSGTSSNEQFF

cdr3_length: 16
clone_size: -
v_call: TRBV5-6
cdr3_aa: CASSPTGIRGYNEQFF

cdr3_length: 16
clone_size: -
v_call: TRBV4-2
cdr3_aa: CASSRSTGVGTGELFF

cdr3_length: 16
clone_size: -
v_call: TRBV4-1
cdr3_aa: CASSPRTASSTDTQYF

cdr3_length: 17
clone_size: -
v_call: TRBV5-6
cdr3_aa: CASSLGIASGKGETQYF

cdr3_length: 14
clone_size: -
v_call: TRBV27
cdr3_aa: CASMVRTLYNEQFF

cdr3_length: 13
clone_size: -
v_call: TRBV5-5
cdr3_aa: CASSRDNNQPQHF

cdr3_length: 14
clone_size: -
v_call: TRBV7-3
cdr3_aa: CASSLSLFGTEAFF

cdr3_length: 13
clone_size: -
v_call: TRBV6-1
cdr3_aa: CATGQAINQPQHF

cdr3_length: 12
clone_size: -
v_call: TRBV30
cdr3_aa: CACARGNYGYTF